Sequencing of this TCR beta chain was carried out in a study of cytomegalovirus exposure and HLA in healthy donors. Study-wide results and caveats: DRB1 showed the most TCR associations and HLA-C the fewest in a later analysis, as rates varied by HLA locus. CMV antigen specificity was confirmed in vitro for a few CMV-associated chains.

The CDR3 totals 14 residues. From germline, CDR1 is LNHDA and CDR2 SQIVND (reference sequence). The V and J ends lost 11 bases and 6 bases, in that order; junction bases with no gene match: 11. To note about this clone: Its target is unknown.

The PCR had 60 Vbeta and 13 Jbeta primers. Profiled with immunoSEQ multiplex PCR; TCRdb holds only in-frame clones, not every one. The sample contains about 180,000 clones, roughly 82% of which appear only once. V gene TRBV19 combines with J gene TRBJ1-4; 8 bases agree with TRBD1. Source material: PBMCs. The TCR was taken from a man aged 35-49 years in good health and CMV-seronegative. In DNA form, the CDR3 reads TGTGCCTCCCAGGGGACAGGCTTGGATGAAAAACTGTTTTTT. It specifies CASQGTGLDEKLFF.